Sequencing of this T cell receptor (beta chain) was carried out in a study of blood T cell repertoires in COVID-19. As for the study in general: Acute and convalescent COVID-19 samples came from the United States, Italy and Spain. From T cells, B-cell-depleted T cells, or PBMCs came the material, which was cDNA or gDNA.

Trimming cost V 4 bases and J 5 bases, with 18 bases left between them. The CDR3 has 15 residues. Germline V gene lookup returns CDR1 SGDLS and CDR2 YYNGEE. Original handling: Reference gene primer amplification yielded estimated nucleated cell counts. Here immunoSEQ multiplex PCR was the method, and the copy in TCRdb shows in-frame clones only, minus some. For V, J and clone size, that table is used; D and trimming come from the DNA. The sample holds around 110,000 clones, approximately 80% seen once. This rearrangement joins TRBV9 to TRBJ1-2; possible D gene TRBD1, 6 bases. This TCR came from a woman aged 70-85 years with acute or convalescent COVID-19. Sequencing was performed on peripheral blood. CDR3 DNA: TGTGCCAGCAGCTCCCCGACAGGCCTAGGGTATGGCTACACCTTC. This gives the protein CASSSPTGLGYGYTF.